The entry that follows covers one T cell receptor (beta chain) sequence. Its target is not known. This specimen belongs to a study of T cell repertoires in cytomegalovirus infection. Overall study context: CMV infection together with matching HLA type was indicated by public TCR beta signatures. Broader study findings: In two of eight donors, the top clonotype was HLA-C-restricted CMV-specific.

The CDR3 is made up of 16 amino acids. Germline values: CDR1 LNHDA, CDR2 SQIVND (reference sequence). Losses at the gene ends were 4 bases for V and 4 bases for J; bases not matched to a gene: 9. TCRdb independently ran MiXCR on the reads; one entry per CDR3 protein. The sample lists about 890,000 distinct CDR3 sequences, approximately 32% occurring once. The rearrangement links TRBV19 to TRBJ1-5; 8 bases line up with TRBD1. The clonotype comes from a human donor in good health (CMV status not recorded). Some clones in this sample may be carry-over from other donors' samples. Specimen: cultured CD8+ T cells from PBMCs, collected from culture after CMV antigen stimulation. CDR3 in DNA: TGTGCCAGTAGTACGCAAGGACAGGGAGGAAATCAGCCCCAGCATTTT. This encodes CASSTQGQGGNQPQHF.